The present entry profiles one T cell receptor beta chain with its context. Its antigen is unknown. This entry comes from a study of Ad26.COV2.S vaccination and SARS-CoV-2 variants. Study outcomes and limitations: Similar non-spike TCR breadth was observed in recipients of vaccine and of placebo.

Assay: immunoSEQ multiplex PCR; the TCRdb copy retains only in-frame clones and omits some. The profile shows some 640,000 clones, around 90% of them singletons. The treatment here: some 20 received Ad26.COV2.S at low or high dose, single or two shots; about five received placebo; per-sample allocation not given. Day 63 after the first injection of vaccine or placebo was the sampling time. This adult donor, from Boston, was 18-55 years old. The length of the CDR3 is 13 residues. Trimming cost V 2 bases and J 14 bases, with 16 bases left between them. Germline CDR1 is GTSNPN and CDR2 is SVGIG (reference sequence).

V gene TRBV30 combines with J gene TRBJ1-6; perhaps TRBD1 as D (5 bases). The specimen was peripheral blood, collected in a trial of Ad26.COV2.S vaccine versus placebo. This TCR was sampled from a person between 18 and 59 years old who received the Ad26.COV2.S COVID-19 vaccine or a placebo. The CDR3 protein is CAWSLAGPGSLHF. CDR3 DNA sequence: TGTGCCTGGAGTTTGGCAGGACCAGGGTCCCTCCACTTT.